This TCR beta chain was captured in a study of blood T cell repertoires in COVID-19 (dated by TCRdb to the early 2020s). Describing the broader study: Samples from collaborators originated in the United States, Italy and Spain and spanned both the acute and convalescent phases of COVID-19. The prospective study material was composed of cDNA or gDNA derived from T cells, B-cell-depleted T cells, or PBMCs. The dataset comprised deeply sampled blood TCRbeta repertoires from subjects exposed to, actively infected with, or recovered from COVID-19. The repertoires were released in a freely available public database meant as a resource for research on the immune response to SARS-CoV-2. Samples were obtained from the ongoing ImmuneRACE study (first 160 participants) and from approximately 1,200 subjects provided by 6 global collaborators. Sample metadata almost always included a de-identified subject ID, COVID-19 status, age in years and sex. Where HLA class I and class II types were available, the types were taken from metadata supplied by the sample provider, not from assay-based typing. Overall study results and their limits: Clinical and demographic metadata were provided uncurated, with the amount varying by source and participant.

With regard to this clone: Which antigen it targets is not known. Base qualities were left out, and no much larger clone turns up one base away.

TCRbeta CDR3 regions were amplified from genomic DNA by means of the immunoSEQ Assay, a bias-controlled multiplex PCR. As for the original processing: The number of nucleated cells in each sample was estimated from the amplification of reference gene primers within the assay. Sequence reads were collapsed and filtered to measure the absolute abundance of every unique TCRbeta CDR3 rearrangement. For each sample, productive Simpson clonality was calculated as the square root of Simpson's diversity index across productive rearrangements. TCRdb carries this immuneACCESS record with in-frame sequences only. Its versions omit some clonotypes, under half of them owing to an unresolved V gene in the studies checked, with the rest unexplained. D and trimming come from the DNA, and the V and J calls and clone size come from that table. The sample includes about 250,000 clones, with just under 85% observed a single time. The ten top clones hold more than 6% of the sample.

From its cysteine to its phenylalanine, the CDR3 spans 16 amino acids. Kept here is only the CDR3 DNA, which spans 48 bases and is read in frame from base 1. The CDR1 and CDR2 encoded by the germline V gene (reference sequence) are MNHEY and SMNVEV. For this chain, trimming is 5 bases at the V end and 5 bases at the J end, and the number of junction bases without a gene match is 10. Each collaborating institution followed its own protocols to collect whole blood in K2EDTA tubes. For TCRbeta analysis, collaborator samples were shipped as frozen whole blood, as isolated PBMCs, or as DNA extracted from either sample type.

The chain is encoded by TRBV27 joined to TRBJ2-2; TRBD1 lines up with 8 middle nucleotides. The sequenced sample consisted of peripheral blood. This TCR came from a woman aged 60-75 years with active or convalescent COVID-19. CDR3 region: CASSLGTQGATGELFF. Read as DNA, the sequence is TGTGCCAGCAGTCTTGGGACTCAGGGGGCTACCGGGGAGCTGTTTTTT.